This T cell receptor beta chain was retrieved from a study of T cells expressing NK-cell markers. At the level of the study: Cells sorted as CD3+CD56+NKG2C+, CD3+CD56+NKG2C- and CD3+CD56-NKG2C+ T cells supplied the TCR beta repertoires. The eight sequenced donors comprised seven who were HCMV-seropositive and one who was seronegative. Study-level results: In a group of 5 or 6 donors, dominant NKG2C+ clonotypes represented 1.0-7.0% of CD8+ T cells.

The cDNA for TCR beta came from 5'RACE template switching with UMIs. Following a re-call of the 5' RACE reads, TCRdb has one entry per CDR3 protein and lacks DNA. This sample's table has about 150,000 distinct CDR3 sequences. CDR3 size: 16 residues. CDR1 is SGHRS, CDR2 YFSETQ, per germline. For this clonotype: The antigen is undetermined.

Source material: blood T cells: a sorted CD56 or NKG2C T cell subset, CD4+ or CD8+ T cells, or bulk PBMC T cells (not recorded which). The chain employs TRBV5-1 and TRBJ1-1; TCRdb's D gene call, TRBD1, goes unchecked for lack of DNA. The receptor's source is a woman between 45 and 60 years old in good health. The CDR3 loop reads CASSLNRQGGSTEAFF.